This passage covers 15 T cell receptor beta chains from one sample sequenced in a study of shared clonotypes between healthy human individuals. Naive CD8 cells comprised CD45RO-negative, CCR7-positively selected cells, excluding terminally differentiated effector memory CD45RA+ cells. The repertoire was sequenced with immunoSEQ multiplex PCR; TCRdb's copy has only in-frame clones and lacks some. The table has under 700,000 clones, 90% to 95% seen once. Sequencing was carried out using naive CD8+ T cells sorted from blood. Receptors originate from a woman aged 25 to 45 in good health.

The V gene is TRBV7-6, the J gene TRBJ2-1; D is undetermined. CDR1 and CDR2 (germline): SGHVS, FNYEAQ. This CDR3 spans 13 amino acids. The V gene lost 5 bases and the J gene lost 10 bases, with 15 bases spanning the gap. CDR3: CASSDTIASEQFF. DNA of the CDR3: TGTGCCAGCAGCGATACTATCGCGAGCGAGCAGTTCTTC.

The chain is built from TRBV7-8 and TRBJ2-3; TRBD2 aligns across 13 bases. This CDR3 contains 16 residues. Losses at the gene ends were 5 bases for V and 4 bases for J; bases not matched to a gene: 6. Germline lookup yields CDR1 SGHVS and CDR2 FQNEAQ. CDR3 region: CASSPRLAGGADTQYF. DNA of the CDR3: TGTGCCAGCAGCCCCAGACTAGCGGGAGGTGCAGATACGCAGTATTTT.

A word on this clone: Distinct nucleotide sequences in the sample also encode this CDR3. The chain combines TRBV6-5 with TRBJ2-7; 7 positions match TRBD2. CDR1 and CDR2 from the germline V gene are MNHEY and SVGAGI. The CDR3 is made up of 16 amino acids. With V trimmed by 0 bases and J by 1 base, 6 bases remained unmatched. Here the CDR3 reads CASSYSSGEASYEQYF. The CDR3 region has the DNA TGTGCCAGCAGTTACTCAAGCGGGGAGGCTTCCTACGAGCAGTACTTC.

The chain employs TRBV9 and TRBJ2-7; D gene uncertain. This CDR3 region has 14 residues. Germline V gene data show CDR1 as SGDLS and CDR2 as YYNGEE. Between the trimmed V and J ends, which lost 0 bases and 2 bases, there was a span of 9 bases. The CDR3 spells CASSVANNPYEQYF. The CDR3 DNA is TGTGCCAGCAGCGTAGCTAATAACCCCTACGAGCAGTACTTC.

The V call is TRBV14, the J call TRBJ1-1; D perhaps matches TRBD1 (5 bases). V gave up 3 bases and J gave up 4 bases, with 12 bases separating them. CDR1 and CDR2 from the germline V gene are SGHDN and FVKESK. The CDR3 sequence is 14 residues long. DNA of the CDR3: TGTGCCAGCAGCCAGGGACCCTTAGGCACTGAAGCTTTCTTT. It encodes CASSQGPLGTEAFF. Filled out from reference TRBV14 and TRBJ1-1, the complete variable domain reads EAGVTQFPSHSVIEKGQTVTLRCDPISGHDNLYWYRRVMGKEIKFLLHFVKESKQDESGMPNNRFLAERTGGTYSTLKVQPAELEDSGVYFCASSQGPLGTEAFFGQGTRLTVV.

The chain has TRBV27 and TRBJ2-2; no reliable D call. The CDR3 extends over 11 amino acids. V was trimmed by 8 bases and J by 7 bases, leaving 8 bases between them. Germline CDR1 is MNHEY and CDR2 is SMNVEV (reference sequence). CDR3 bases: TGTGCCAGCGGTGGGTACGGGGAGCTGTTTTTT. Translation: CASGGYGELFF.

The chain combines TRBV27 with TRBJ1-1, with TRBD1 identical over 7 bases. Germline CDR1 and CDR2: MNHEY and SMNVEV (reference sequence). The V gene end was trimmed by 5 bases and the J gene end by 3 bases; junction bases not matched to a gene: 6. The CDR3 is 14 residues long. The DNA for the CDR3 is TGTGCCAGCAGTCTGACAGGGACCCACACTGAAGCTTTCTTT. Encoded protein: CASSLTGTHTEAFF.

This chain joins TRBV5-5 and TRBJ2-7, with D possibly matching TRBD1 (6 bases). CDR1 is SGHKS and CDR2 is YYEKEE in the germline V gene (reference sequence). The V end was cut by 6 bases, the J end by 1 base, with 11 bases between. The CDR3 totals 13 residues. The DNA of the CDR3 is TGTGCCAGCATGCGGACAGCTTCCTACGAGCAGTACTTC. It translates to CASMRTASYEQYF.

The chain is built from TRBV4-1 and TRBJ1-5; no firm D call. The germline gives CDR1 MGHRA, CDR2 YSYEKL. This CDR3 is 16 amino acids long. V was pared by 0 bases and J by 2 bases, with 11 bases between. The CDR3 is CASSQEGSGGNQPQHF. The CDR3 nucleotides are TGCGCCAGCAGCCAAGAAGGGAGCGGAGGCAATCAGCCCCAGCATTTT.

The V gene is TRBV27, the J gene TRBJ2-5, with D perhaps matching TRBD2 (6 bases). The J call may be faulty, since TRBJ2-7 better matches the DNA end. Germline-derived CDR1 and CDR2 are MNHEY and SMNVEV (reference sequence). The CDR3 has 14 residues. CDR3 DNA sequence: TGTGCCAGCATAGGAACGGGGGAGGCCTACGAGCAGTACTTC. Protein product: CASIGTGEAYEQYF.

The chain uses TRBV27 and TRBJ2-1; D unclear. Germline-derived CDR1 and CDR2 are MNHEY and SMNVEV (reference sequence). Trimming took 2 bases from V and 4 from J, leaving 6 bases between them. This CDR3 has 13 amino acids. CDR3 residues: CASSLRAYNEQFF. The CDR3 DNA is TGTGCCAGCAGTTTACGAGCGTACAATGAGCAGTTCTTC.

This clone was seen once. The chain employs TRBV2 and TRBJ2-7, with D possibly matching TRBD2 (5 bases). The CDR3 runs to 15 residues. Trimming took 1 base from V and 2 from J, leaving 12 bases between them. Per the germline V gene, CDR1 is SNHLY and CDR2 is FYNNEI. The CDR3 sequence is CASSEGDSAAYEQYF. The CDR3, as DNA: TGTGCCAGCAGTGAAGGTGATAGCGCGGCCTACGAGCAGTACTTC. Variable domain in full (rest from reference TRBV2 and TRBJ2-7): EPEVTQTPSHQVTQMGQEVILRCVPISNHLYFYWYRQILGQKVEFLVSFYNNEISEKSEIFDDQFSVERPDGSNFTLKIRSTKLEDSAMYFCASSEGDSAAYEQYFGPGTRLTVT.

The gene calls are TRBV11-3 and TRBJ2-1, with 12 bases lining up with TRBD2. Per the germline V gene, CDR1 is SGHNT and CDR2 is YENEEA. Trimming removed 1 base from V and 7 bases from J; junction bases left unmatched: 11. CDR3 size: 18 residues. As DNA, the CDR3 is TGTGCCAGCAGCTTAGGTTCTATGCGGACTAGCGGGATTAATGAGCAGTTCTTC. Its protein product is CASSLGSMRTSGINEQFF.

The CDR3, as DNA: TGTGCCAGCAGTTTCGCGAACACCGGGGAGCTGTTTTTT. It encodes CASSFANTGELFF. The chain uses TRBV27 and TRBJ2-2; unclear D gene. This CDR3 has 13 residues. Germline V gene lookup returns CDR1 MNHEY and CDR2 SMNVEV (reference sequence). V lost 3 bases and J lost 0, with 2 bases in between.

CDR3 bases: TGTGCCTGGAGTCGAGAGCCGGGGAGCACAGATACGCAGTATTTT. This gives the protein CAWSREPGSTDTQYF. The chain links TRBV30 to TRBJ2-3, with D perhaps matching TRBD2 (5 bases). V gave up 2 bases and J gave up 0 bases, with 12 bases separating them. Germline assignment: CDR1 GTSNPN and CDR2 SVGIG (reference sequence). CDR3 length equals 15 residues. Variable domain in full (rest from reference TRBV30 and TRBJ2-3): SQTIHQWPATLVQPVGSPLSLECTVEGTSNPNLYWYRQAAGRGLQLLFYSVGIGQISSEVPQNLSASRPQDRQFILSSKKLLLSDSGFYLCAWSREPGSTDTQYFGPGTRLTVL.